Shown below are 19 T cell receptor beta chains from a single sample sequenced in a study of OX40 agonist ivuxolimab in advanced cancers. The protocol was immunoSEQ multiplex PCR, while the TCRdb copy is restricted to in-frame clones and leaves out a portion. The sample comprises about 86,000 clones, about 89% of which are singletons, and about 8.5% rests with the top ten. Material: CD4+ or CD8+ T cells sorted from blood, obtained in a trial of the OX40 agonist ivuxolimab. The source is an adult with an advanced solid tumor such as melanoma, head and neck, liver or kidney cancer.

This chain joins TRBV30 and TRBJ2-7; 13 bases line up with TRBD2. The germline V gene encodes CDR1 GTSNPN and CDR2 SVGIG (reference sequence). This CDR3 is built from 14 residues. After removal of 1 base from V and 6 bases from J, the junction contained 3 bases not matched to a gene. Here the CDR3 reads CAWSDGTSGTEQYF. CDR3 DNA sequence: TGTGCCTGGAGTGATGGGACTAGCGGGACCGAGCAGTACTTC.

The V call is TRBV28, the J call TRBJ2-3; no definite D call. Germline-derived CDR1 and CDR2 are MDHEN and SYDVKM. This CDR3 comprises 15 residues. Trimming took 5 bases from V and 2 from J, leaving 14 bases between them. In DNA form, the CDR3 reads TGTGCCAGCAGTCCTTATTCGCAGACCACAGATACGCAGTATTTT. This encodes CASSPYSQTTDTQYF.

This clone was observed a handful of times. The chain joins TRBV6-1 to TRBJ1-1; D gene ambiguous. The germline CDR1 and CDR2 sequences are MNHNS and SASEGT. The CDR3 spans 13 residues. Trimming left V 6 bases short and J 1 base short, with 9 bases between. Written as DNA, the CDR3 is TGTGCCAGCAGGGTCCCACCGAACACTGAAGCTTTCTTT. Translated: CASRVPPNTEAFF.

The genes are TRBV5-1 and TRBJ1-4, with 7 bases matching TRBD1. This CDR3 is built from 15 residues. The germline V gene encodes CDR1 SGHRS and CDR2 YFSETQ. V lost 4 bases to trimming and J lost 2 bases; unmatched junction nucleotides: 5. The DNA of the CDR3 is TGCGCCAGCAGCCCAACAGGGGCTACTAATGAAAAACTGTTTTTT. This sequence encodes CASSPTGATNEKLFF.

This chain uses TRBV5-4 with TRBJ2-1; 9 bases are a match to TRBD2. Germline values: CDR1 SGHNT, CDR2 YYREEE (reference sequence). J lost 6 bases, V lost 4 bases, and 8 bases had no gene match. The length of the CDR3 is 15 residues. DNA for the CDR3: TGTGCCAGCAGCCCCGCTAGCGGGGAGTCCAATGAGCAGTTCTTC. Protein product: CASSPASGESNEQFF.

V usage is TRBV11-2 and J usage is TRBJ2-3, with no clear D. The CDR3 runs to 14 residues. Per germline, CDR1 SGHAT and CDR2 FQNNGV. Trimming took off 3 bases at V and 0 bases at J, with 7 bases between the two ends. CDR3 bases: TGTGCCAGCAGCTTGGGTCAGAGCACAGATACGCAGTATTTT. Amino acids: CASSLGQSTDTQYF.

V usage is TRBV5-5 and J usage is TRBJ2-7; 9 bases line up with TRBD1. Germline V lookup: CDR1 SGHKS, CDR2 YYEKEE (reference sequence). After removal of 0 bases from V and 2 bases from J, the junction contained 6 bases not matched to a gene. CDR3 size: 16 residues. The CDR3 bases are TGTGCCAGCAGCTTGGCCGGACAGGGGATAACCTACGAGCAGTACTTC. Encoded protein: CASSLAGQGITYEQYF. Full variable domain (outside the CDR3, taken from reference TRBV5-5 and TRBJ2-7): DAGVTQSPTHLIKTRGQQVTLRCSPISGHKSVSWYQQVLGQGPQFIFQYYEKEERGRGNFPDRFSARQFPNYSSELNVNALLLGDSALYLCASSLAGQGITYEQYFGPGTRLTVT.

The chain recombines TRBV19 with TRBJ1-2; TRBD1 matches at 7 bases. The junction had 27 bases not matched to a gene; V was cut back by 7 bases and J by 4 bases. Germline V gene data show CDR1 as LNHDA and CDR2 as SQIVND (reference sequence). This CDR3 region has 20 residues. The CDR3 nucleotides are TGTGCCAGTATCAACCCCGGGTTCCCGGAGAGGGGGCGGGCGGTCTATGGCTACACCTTC. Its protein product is CASINPGFPERGRAVYGYTF.

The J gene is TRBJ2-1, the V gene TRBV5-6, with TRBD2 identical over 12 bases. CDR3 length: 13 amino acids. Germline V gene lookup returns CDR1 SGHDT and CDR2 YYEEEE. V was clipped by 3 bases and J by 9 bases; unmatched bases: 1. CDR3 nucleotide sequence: TGTGCCAGCAGCTCTAGCGGGAGGGGTGAGCAGTTCTTC. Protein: CASSSSGRGEQFF.

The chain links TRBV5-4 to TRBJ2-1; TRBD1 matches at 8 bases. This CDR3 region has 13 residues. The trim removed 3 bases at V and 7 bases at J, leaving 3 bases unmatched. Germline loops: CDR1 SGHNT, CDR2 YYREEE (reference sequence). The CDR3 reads CASSYTGGNEQFF. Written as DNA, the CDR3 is TGTGCCAGCAGCTATACAGGGGGGAATGAGCAGTTCTTC.

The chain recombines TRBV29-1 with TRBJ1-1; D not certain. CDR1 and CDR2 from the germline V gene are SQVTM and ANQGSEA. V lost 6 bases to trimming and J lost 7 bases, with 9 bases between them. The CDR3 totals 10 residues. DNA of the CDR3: TGCAGCGTGAGTCTTGTTGAAGCTTTCTTT. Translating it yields CSVSLVEAFF.

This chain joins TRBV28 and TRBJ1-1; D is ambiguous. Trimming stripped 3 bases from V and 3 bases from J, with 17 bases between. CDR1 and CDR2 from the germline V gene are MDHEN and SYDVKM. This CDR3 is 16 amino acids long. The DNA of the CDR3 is TGTGCCAGCAGTTTGTATCATCAAGTAAGGGACACTGAAGCTTTCTTT. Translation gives CASSLYHQVRDTEAFF.

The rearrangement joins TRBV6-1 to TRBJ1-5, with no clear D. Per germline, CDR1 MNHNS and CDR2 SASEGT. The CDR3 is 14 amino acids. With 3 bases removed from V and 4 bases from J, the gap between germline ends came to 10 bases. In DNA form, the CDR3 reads TGTGCCAGCAGTGACAAATGGGAGAATCAGCCCCAGCATTTT. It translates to CASSDKWENQPQHF.

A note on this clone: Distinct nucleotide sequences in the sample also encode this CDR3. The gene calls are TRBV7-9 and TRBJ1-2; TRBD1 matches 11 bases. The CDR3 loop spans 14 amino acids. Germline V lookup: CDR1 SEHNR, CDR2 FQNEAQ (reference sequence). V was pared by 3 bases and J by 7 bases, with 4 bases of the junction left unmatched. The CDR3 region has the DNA TGTGCCAGCAGCTTGGGGACAGGGGGAGTTGGCTACACCTTC. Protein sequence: CASSLGTGGVGYTF.

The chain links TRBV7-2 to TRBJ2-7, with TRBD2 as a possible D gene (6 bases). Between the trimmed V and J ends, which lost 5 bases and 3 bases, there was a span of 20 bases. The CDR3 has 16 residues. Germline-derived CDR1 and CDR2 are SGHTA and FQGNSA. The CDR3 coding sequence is TGTGCCAGCAGCACGACCAGCTGGGGGGTGGACTACGAGCAGTACTTC. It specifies CASSTTSWGVDYEQYF.

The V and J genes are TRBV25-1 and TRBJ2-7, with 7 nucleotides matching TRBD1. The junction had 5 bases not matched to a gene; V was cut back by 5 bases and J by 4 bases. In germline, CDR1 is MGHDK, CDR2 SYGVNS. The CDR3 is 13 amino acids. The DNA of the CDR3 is TGTGCCAGCAGTCTACCAGGGGGATACGAGCAGTACTTC. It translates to CASSLPGGYEQYF.

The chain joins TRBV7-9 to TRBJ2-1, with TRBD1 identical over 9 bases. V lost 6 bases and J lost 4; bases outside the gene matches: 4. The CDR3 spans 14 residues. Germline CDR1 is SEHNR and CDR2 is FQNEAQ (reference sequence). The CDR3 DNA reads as TGTGCCAGCAGGACAGGGGGGATGTACAATGAGCAGTTCTTC. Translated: CASRTGGMYNEQFF.

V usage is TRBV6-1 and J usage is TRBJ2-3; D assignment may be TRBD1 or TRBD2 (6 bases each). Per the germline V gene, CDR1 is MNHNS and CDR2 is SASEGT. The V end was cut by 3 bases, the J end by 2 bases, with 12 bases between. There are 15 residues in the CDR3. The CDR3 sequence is CASSEARGDTDTQYF. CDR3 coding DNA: TGTGCCAGCAGTGAGGCGAGGGGGGACACAGATACGCAGTATTTT.

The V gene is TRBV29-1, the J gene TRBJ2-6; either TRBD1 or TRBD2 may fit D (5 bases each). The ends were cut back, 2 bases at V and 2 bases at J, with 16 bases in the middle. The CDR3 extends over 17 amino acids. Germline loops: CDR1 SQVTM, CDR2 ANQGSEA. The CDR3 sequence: CSVEHWDAKAGANVLTF. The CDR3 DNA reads TGCAGCGTTGAACACTGGGACGCCAAGGCTGGGGCCAACGTCCTGACTTTC.